One and the same sample provided the 10 T cell receptor beta chains below, sequenced in a study of early T cells in non-severe SARS-CoV-2 infection. MiXCR was run by TCRdb on the 5' RACE reads, yielding one entry per CDR3 protein. The sample has 55,000 to 65,000 distinct CDR3 sequences; approximately 12% are singletons. The specimen comprised whole blood, sampled at baseline. Every receptor here comes from an adult who was a healthcare worker with PCR-confirmed SARS-CoV-2 infection or an uninfected control (not recorded which).

This chain connects TRBV5-1 to TRBJ2-7, with 7 nucleotides matching TRBD1. With 4 bases clipped from V and 3 bases from J, the junction kept 10 bases outside the gene matches. The CDR3 length is 15 residues. CDR1 SGHRS and CDR2 YFSETQ come from the germline V gene. In nucleotides, the CDR3 is TGCGCCAGCAGCCCGAAGACAGGGAAAGACTACGAGCAGTACTTC. Residues: CASSPKTGKDYEQYF.

This clonotype has only a few counts. This rearrangement joins TRBV10-2 to TRBJ1-6; TRBD1 is a possible D gene (6 bases). The V gene lost 7 bases and the J gene lost 5 bases, with 15 bases spanning the gap. The CDR3 contains 15 residues. CDR1 WSHSY and CDR2 SAAADI come from the germline V gene. Here the CDR3 reads CASTPIRGNNSPLHF. The CDR3 coding sequence is TGCGCCAGCACTCCCATTAGGGGGAATAATTCACCCCTCCACTTT.

The genes are TRBV12-3 or TRBV12-4 and TRBJ2-7; D possibly uses TRBD1 or TRBD2 (5 bases each). V lost 5 bases and J lost 3, with 17 bases in between. The CDR3 consists of 15 residues. CDR3 nucleotide sequence: TGTGCCAGCAGTCGGACCGGGACCTGGGGCTACGAGCAGTACTTC. Amino acids: CASSRTGTWGYEQYF.

This chain uses TRBV12-5 with TRBJ2-5; D uncertain. With 10 bases removed from V and 1 base from J, the gap between germline ends came to 16 bases. CDR1 is LGHNT, CDR2 FRNRAP, per germline. The CDR3 has 14 residues. CDR3 loop: CAIMKEGFQETQYF. The CDR3 DNA reads TGTGCTATCATGAAGGAAGGTTTCCAAGAGACCCAGTACTTC.

In this sample, this clonotype turned up many times. This chain links TRBV10-2 with TRBJ2-5; D unresolved. The germline V gene encodes CDR1 WSHSY and CDR2 SAAADI. This CDR3 contains 16 residues. Trimming took off 0 bases at V and 2 bases at J, with 13 bases between the two ends. CDR3: CASSESIWGNQETQYF. The CDR3 DNA is TGCGCCAGCAGTGAGTCGATTTGGGGAAATCAAGAGACCCAGTACTTC.

This clonotype was observed at least ten times. The V gene is TRBV12-3 or TRBV12-4, the J gene TRBJ2-7, with TRBD1 as a possible D gene (5 bases). V shed 6 bases and J shed 0 bases, with 12 bases lying between them. The length of the CDR3 is 14 residues. The CDR3 is CASRFDSNSYEQYF. In DNA, the CDR3 is TGTGCCAGCAGGTTCGACAGTAACTCCTACGAGCAGTACTTC.

The chain combines TRBV2 with TRBJ2-7; tentative D call: TRBD2 (6 bases). Germline CDR1 SNHLY, CDR2 FYNNEI. V lost 6 bases and J 6 bases, leaving 18 bases between the germline ends. There are 14 residues in the CDR3. CDR3 sequence: CASSLKYRDSEQYF. Here the CDR3 DNA reads TGTGCCAGCAGCTTGAAGTATAGGGACTCCGAGCAGTACTTC.

This clonotype was seen many times. V usage is TRBV28 and J usage is TRBJ1-1, with TRBD1 matching over 11 bases. With 2 bases clipped from V and 5 bases from J, the junction kept 7 bases outside the gene matches. The germline gives CDR1 MDHEN, CDR2 SYDVKM. The CDR3 extends over 16 amino acids. DNA for the CDR3: TGTGCCAGCAGTTTACTTCCCGGGACAGGGGGAACTGAAGCTTTCTTT. Translation gives CASSLLPGTGGTEAFF.

This clonotype was seen only a few times. The chain couples TRBV20-1 to TRBJ2-1, with TRBD2 matching 10 bases. V was clipped by 6 bases and J by 7 bases; unmatched bases: 12. CDR1 is DFQATT, CDR2 SNEGSKA, per germline (reference sequence). The CDR3 has 15 amino acids. This CDR3 reads CSAVAGGSPGNEQFF. The CDR3 nucleotides are TGCAGTGCGGTAGCGGGAGGCTCCCCGGGGAATGAGCAGTTCTTC.

This chain joins TRBV28 and TRBJ2-7; 11 bases fit TRBD1. Germline V gene lookup returns CDR1 MDHEN and CDR2 SYDVKM. The CDR3 runs to 15 residues. The J segment lost 4 bases and the V segment lost 2 bases, leaving 4 bases of the junction unmatched. The CDR3: CASSLRGQGAYEQYF. The CDR3, as DNA: TGTGCCAGCAGTTTAAGAGGACAGGGGGCATACGAGCAGTACTTC.